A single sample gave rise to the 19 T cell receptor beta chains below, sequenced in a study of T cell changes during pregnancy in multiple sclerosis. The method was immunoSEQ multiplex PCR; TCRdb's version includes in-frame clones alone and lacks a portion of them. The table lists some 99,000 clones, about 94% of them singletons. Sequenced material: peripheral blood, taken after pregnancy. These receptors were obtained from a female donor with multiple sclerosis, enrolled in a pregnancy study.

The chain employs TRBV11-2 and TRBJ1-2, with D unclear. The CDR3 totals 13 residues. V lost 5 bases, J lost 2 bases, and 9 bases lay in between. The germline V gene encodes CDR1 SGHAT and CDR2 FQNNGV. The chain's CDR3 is CASSPRSNYGYTF. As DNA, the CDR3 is TGTGCCAGCAGCCCCCGGTCCAACTATGGCTACACCTTC.

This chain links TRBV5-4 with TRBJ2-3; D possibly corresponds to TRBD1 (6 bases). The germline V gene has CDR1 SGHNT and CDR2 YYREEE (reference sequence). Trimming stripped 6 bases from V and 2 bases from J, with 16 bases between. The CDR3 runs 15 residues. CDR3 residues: CASNDRRKTTDTQYF. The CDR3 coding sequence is TGTGCCAGCAACGACAGGAGAAAAACCACAGATACGCAGTATTTT.

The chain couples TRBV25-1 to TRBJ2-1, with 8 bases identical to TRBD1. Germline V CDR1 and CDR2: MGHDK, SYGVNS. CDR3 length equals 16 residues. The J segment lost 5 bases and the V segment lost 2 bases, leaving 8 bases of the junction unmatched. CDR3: CASSERLRDRHNEQFF. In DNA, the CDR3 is TGTGCCAGCAGTGAACGCCTTCGGGACAGGCACAATGAGCAGTTCTTC.

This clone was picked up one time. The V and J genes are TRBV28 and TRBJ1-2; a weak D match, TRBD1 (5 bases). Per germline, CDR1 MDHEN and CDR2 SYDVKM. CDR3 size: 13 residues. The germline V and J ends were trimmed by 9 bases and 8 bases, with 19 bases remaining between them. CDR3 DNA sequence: TGTGCCAGTGACGGGGGGGGAGCGCCCGGCTACACCTTC. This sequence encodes CASDGGGAPGYTF.

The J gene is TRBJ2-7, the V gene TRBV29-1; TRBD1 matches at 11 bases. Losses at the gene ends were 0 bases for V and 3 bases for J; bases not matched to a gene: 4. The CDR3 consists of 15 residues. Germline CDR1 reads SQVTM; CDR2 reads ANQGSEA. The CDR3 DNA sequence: TGCAGCGTTGAAGAATCGGACAGGGGGCTCTACGAGCAGTACTTC. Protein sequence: CSVEESDRGLYEQYF.

Written as DNA, the CDR3 is TGTGCCAGTAGTATAGTCGCGGGACAGGGTACCTACGAGCAGTACTTC. Translated, it gives CASSIVAGQGTYEQYF. The chain employs TRBV19 and TRBJ2-7; 9 nucleotides match TRBD1. In germline, CDR1 is LNHDA, CDR2 SQIVND (reference sequence). The CDR3 is 16 residues long. The V segment lost 1 base and the J segment 2 bases; nucleotides outside the gene matches: 6.

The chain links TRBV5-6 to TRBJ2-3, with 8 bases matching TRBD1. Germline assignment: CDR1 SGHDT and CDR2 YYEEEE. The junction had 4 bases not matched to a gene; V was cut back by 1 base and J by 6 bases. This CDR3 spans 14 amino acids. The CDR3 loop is CASSLKQGEDTQYF. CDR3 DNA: TGTGCCAGCAGCTTGAAACAGGGGGAGGATACGCAGTATTTT. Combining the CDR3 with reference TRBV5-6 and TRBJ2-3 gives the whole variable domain DAGVTQSPTHLIKTRGQQVTLRCSPKSGHDTVSWYQQALGQGPQFIFQYYEEEERQRGNFPDRFSGHQFPNYSSELNVNALLLGDSALYLCASSLKQGEDTQYFGPGTRLTVL.

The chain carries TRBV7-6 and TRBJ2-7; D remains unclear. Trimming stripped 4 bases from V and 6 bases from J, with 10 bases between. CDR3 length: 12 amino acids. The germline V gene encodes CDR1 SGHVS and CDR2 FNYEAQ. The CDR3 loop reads CASSSPSIEQYF. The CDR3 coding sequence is TGTGCCAGCAGCTCCCCGAGTATCGAGCAGTACTTC.

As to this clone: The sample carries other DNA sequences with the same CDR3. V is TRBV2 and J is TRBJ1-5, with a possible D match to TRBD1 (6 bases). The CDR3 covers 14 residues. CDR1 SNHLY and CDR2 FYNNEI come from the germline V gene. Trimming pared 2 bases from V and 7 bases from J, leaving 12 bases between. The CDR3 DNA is TGTGCCAGCAGTGAACAGGGGTTAGGCCAGCCCCAGCATTTT. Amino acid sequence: CASSEQGLGQPQHF.

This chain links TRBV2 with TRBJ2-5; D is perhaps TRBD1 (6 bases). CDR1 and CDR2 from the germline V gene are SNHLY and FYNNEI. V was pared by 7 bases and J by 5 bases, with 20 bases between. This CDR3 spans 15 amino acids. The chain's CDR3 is CASMTGGVGGETQYF. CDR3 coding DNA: TGTGCCAGCATGACTGGGGGCGTTGGTGGGGAGACCCAGTACTTC. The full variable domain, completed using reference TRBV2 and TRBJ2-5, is EPEVTQTPSHQVTQMGQEVILRCVPISNHLYFYWYRQILGQKVEFLVSFYNNEISEKSEIFDDQFSVERPDGSNFTLKIRSTKLEDSAMYFCASMTGGVGGETQYFGPGTRLLVL.

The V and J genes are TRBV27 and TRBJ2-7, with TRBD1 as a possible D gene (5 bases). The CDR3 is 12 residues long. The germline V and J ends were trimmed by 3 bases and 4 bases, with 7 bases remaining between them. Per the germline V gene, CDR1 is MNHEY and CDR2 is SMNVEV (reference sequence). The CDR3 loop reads CASSFAGYEQYF. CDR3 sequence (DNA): TGTGCCAGCAGTTTCGCAGGGTACGAGCAGTACTTC.

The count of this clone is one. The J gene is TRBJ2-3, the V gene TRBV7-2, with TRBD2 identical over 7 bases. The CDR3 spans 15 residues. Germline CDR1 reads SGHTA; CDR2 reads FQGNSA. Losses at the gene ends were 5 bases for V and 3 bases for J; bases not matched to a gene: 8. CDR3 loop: CASSLGAGITDTQYF. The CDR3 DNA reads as TGTGCCAGCAGCCTGGGAGCGGGAATAACAGATACGCAGTATTTT. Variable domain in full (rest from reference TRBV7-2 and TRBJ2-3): GAGVSQSPSNKVTEKGKDVELRCDPISGHTALYWYRQSLGQGLEFLIYFQGNSAPDKSGLPSDRFSAERTGGSVSTLTIQRTQQEDSAVYLCASSLGAGITDTQYFGPGTRLTVL.

The CDR3 nucleotides read TGTGCCAGCAGCAGGACAGGGTACGAGCAGTACTTC. This encodes CASSRTGYEQYF. The chain recombines TRBV7-9 with TRBJ2-7, with TRBD1 identical over 8 bases. Germline V gene lookup returns CDR1 SEHNR and CDR2 FQNEAQ (reference sequence). The CDR3 sequence is 12 residues long. With V trimmed by 5 bases and J by 4 bases, 1 base remained unmatched.

The CDR3 spells CASSTGLAGSTDTQYF. The CDR3 nucleotides read TGTGCCAGCAGCACGGGACTAGCGGGTAGCACAGATACGCAGTATTTT. The chain couples TRBV5-4 to TRBJ2-3; 12 bases agree with TRBD2. V lost 4 bases and J lost 0; bases outside the gene matches: 3. Germline CDR1 SGHNT, CDR2 YYREEE (reference sequence). This CDR3 spans 16 amino acids.

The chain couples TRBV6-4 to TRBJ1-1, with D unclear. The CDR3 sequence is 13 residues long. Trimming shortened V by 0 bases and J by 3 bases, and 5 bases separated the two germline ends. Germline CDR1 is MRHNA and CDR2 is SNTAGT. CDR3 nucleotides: TGTGCCAGCAGTGACTCCCAGTACACTGAAGCTTTCTTT. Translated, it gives CASSDSQYTEAFF.

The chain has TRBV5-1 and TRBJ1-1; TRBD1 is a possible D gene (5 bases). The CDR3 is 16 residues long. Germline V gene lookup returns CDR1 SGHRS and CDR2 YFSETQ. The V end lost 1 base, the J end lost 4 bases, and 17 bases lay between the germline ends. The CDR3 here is CASSLSGGTWGTEAFF. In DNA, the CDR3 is TGCGCCAGCAGCTTGTCTGGGGGGACTTGGGGCACTGAAGCTTTCTTT.

The CDR3 region is CASSSANGAYEQYF. DNA for the CDR3: TGTGCCAGCAGTTCGGCGAACGGAGCCTACGAGCAGTACTTC. The chain uses TRBV6-6 and TRBJ2-7; unclear D gene. The ends were cut back, 4 bases at V and 2 bases at J, with 12 bases in the middle. The germline gives CDR1 MNHNY, CDR2 SVGAGI (reference sequence). The CDR3 covers 14 residues.

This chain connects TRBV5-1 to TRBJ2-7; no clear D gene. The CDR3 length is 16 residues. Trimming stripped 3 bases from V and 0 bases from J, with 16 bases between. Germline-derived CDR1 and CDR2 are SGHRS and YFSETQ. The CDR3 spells CASSSYEAPLSYEQYF. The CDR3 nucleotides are TGCGCCAGCAGCTCATACGAGGCCCCCCTCTCCTACGAGCAGTACTTC.

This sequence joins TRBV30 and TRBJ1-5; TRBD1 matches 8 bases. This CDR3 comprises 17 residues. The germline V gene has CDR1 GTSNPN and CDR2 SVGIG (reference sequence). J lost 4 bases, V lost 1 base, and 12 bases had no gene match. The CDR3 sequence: CAWSAWGMGQVNQPQHF. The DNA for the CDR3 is TGTGCCTGGAGTGCCTGGGGGATGGGACAGGTGAATCAGCCCCAGCATTTT.